This T cell receptor beta chain was recorded in a study of PD-L1 blockade in urothelial cancer. Study-level information: Per blood sample, T cells had a median of around 140,000.

Trimming removed 4 bases at V and 4 bases at J, with 17 bases between. The CDR3 runs 16 residues. CDR1 and CDR2 (germline): SGHAT, FQNNGV. Assay used: immunoSEQ multiplex PCR; TCRdb lists only in-frame clones, some missing. The sample shows about 120,000 clones, around 89% of them seen only once. The time point was: peripheral blood 6 weeks after treatment start. This chain connects TRBV11-2 to TRBJ2-1; possibly TRBD1 for D (6 bases). The material sequenced was PBMCs, taken around atezolizumab (anti-PD-L1) treatment. The clonotype was recovered from a man in his sixties with urothelial cancer. The DNA of the CDR3 is TGTGCCAGCAGCTCTATCCGGACAGTCGCTTACAATGAGCAGTTCTTC. Translation: CASSSIRTVAYNEQFF.